The rows below give T cell receptor beta chains drawn from one sample of a study of tumor-infiltrating lymphocytes in primary liver carcinoma. Using its own MiXCR run on the multiplex PCR reads, TCRdb lists one record per CDR3 protein. This table has about 330,000 distinct CDR3 sequences, almost 65% appearing once. The sequencing sample was made of peripheral blood. These TCRs come from a man aged 35-49 years with primary liver carcinoma and hepatitis B virus infection. Both conserved end residues are part of each CDR3. The order of the fields is J gene, D gene, clone size, V gene, CDR3 DNA, CDR3 protein. A D gene is named only where the DNA matches it firmly. Rows give clone size only sometimes, using once, few, many, or a class for an expanded clone.

>TRBJ2-1|TRBD2|few|TRBV6-2/TRBV6-3
TGTGCCAGCGGTTACCAGCGGGGACGCCCCTGGCAGTTCTTC
CASGYQRGRPWQFF
>TRBJ2-1|TRBD2|.|TRBV11-2
TGTGCCAGCAACTTTCGACTAGCGGGAGGTACCACCTACAATGAGCAGTTCTTC
CASNFRLAGGTTYNEQFF
>TRBJ1-1|.|once|TRBV4-3
TGCGCCAGCAGCCAACAAGGAACCACTGAAGCTTTCTTT
CASSQQGTTEAFF
>TRBJ1-2|.|.|TRBV11-2
TGTGCCAGCAGCATTGACGGGGACTCTGGCTATACCTTC
CASSIDGDSGYTF
>TRBJ2-1|TRBD2|.|TRBV27
TGTGCCAGCAGTTCGGGACTAGCCGCCCCCCAGTTCTTC
CASSSGLAAPQFF
>TRBJ1-3|.|.|TRBV28
TGTGCCAGCAGCAGAAGAAGCTCTGGAAACACCATATATTTT
CASSRRSSGNTIYF
>TRBJ2-5|.|.|TRBV28
TGTGCCAGCAGTTCCGGACCCCTACAAGAGACCCAGTACTTC
CASSSGPLQETQYF
>TRBJ2-1|.|many|TRBV4-2
TGTGCCAGCAGCCAAAACCGGCTAGCCAACAATGAGCAGTTCTTC
CASSQNRLANNEQFF
>TRBJ2-1|.|.|TRBV11-2
TGTGCCAGCAGCTTTGAGGATGACAATGAGCAGTTCTTC
CASSFEDDNEQFF
>TRBJ2-5|.|.|TRBV6-5
TGTGTCAGCAGAATATTGGAGAGCCAGTACTTC
CVSRILESQYF
>TRBJ2-2|.|many|TRBV6-5
TGTGCCAGCAGTGACAGTTTCGGGGAGCTGTTTTTT
CASSDSFGELFF
>TRBJ1-5|.|once|TRBV6-2/TRBV6-3
TGTGCCAGCAGTACCCATGGCAGGGGAGGTCAGCCCCAGCATTTT
CASSTHGRGGQPQHF
>TRBJ2-2|.|many|TRBV6-1
TGTGCCAGCAGTGGCTACGGAGGTAGAGCCGGGGAGCTGTTTTTT
CASSGYGGRAGELFF
>TRBJ2-7|TRBD2|.|TRBV4-3
TGCGCCAGCAGCCAAGTAAGAGGCCTAGCGGGAAGCGAGCAGTACTTC
CASSQVRGLAGSEQYF
>TRBJ2-3|.|.|TRBV5-4
TGTGCCAGCAGCTCGGACAGCGCAGATACGCAGTATTTT
CASSSDSADTQYF
>TRBJ2-3|.|once|TRBV4-3
TGCGTCAGCAGCCAAGATGACAAAACAGATACGCAGTATTTT
CVSSQDDKTDTQYF
>TRBJ2-7|.|.|TRBV4-2
TGTGCCAGCAGCCAAGGGGCAGCGGACAAGCTCGAGCAGTACTTC
CASSQGAADKLEQYF
>TRBJ1-2|TRBD1|many|TRBV6-5
TGTGCCAGCAGCCCGGACAGGAACTATGGCTACACCTTC
CASSPDRNYGYTF
>TRBJ2-1|TRBD2|many|TRBV6-5
TGTGCCAGCAGTTTAGCGGGGGGGCCCTACAATGAGCAGTTCTTC
CASSLAGGPYNEQFF
>TRBJ2-1|.|few|TRBV5-4
TGTGCCAGCAGCGTGGACAGCAATGAGCAGTTCTTC
CASSVDSNEQFF
>TRBJ2-3|TRBD2|.|TRBV11-1
TGTGCCAGCAGCCCATCGGGGGGGACCCAGTATTTT
CASSPSGGTQYF
>TRBJ1-1|.|.|TRBV11-2
TGTGCCAGCAGTTATCCCGAGAACATTGAAGCTTTCTTT
CASSYPENIEAFF
>TRBJ2-1|TRBD2|.|TRBV11-2
TGTGCCAGCAGTCTAGGACTAGCGGGAGCCGGCTTGCACAATGAGCAGTTCTTC
CASSLGLAGAGLHNEQFF
>TRBJ2-7|TRBD1|.|TRBV7-9
TGTGCCAGCAGCGGATCCTGGACAGGGCGGCAGTACTTC
CASSGSWTGRQYF
>TRBJ2-2|.|.|TRBV5-1
TGCGTCAGCAGCTTGGGGCTAGGGGACACCGGGGAGCTGTTTTTT
CVSSLGLGDTGELFF
>TRBJ1-1|.|.|TRBV6-2/TRBV6-3
TGTGCCAGCAGTTACTTGGGACAGAACACTGAAGCTTTCTTT
CASSYLGQNTEAFF
>TRBJ2-3|TRBD2|.|TRBV29-1
TGCAGCCTTCGAACTGGCGGGAGGGCGATCACAGATACGCAGTATTTT
CSLRTGGRAITDTQYF
>TRBJ2-5|.|few|TRBV14
TGTGCCAGCAGCCAGGACCGACAGACCCAGTACTTC
CASSQDRQTQYF
>TRBJ2-5|.|.|TRBV4-1
TGCGCCAGCAGCCGTACCCCCGCCCGGCGGGACCAAGAGACCCAGTACTTC
CASSRTPARRDQETQYF
>TRBJ1-1|.|once|TRBV29-1
TGCGGCGTACTGGGTAACACTGAAGCTTTCTTT
CGVLGNTEAFF
>TRBJ1-4|.|many|TRBV11-2
TGTGCCAGCAGCAAACGGGGGGGTGAGGAAAAACTGTTTTTT
CASSKRGGEEKLFF
>TRBJ1-1|.|.|TRBV11-2
TGTGCCAGCAGCTTAGACAACACTGAAGCTTTATTT
CASSLDNTEALF
>TRBJ2-5|TRBD2|once|TRBV4-1
TGCGCCAGAAGCCAAGCCCGACTAGCGAGAGGGGAGGAGACCCAGTACTTC
CARSQARLARGEETQYF
>TRBJ2-2|.|.|TRBV5-1
TGCGCCAGCAGCCCCGTGGGAGGGAACACCGGGGAGCTGTTTTTT
CASSPVGGNTGELFF
>TRBJ2-1|.|many|TRBV6-2/TRBV6-3
TGTGCCAGCAGTTCTCGGGGCTACGGACAGTACAATGAGCAGTTCTTC
CASSSRGYGQYNEQFF
>TRBJ1-1|.|.|TRBV4-1
TGCGCCCGCAGCCTAGTGACACAGATGAACACTGAGGCTTTCTTT
CARSLVTQMNTEAFF
>TRBJ1-5|.|.|TRBV4-1
TGCGCCAGCAGCCAAGATCCCTCGGGGGCTAACAATCAGTCCCAGCATTTT
CASSQDPSGANNQSQHF